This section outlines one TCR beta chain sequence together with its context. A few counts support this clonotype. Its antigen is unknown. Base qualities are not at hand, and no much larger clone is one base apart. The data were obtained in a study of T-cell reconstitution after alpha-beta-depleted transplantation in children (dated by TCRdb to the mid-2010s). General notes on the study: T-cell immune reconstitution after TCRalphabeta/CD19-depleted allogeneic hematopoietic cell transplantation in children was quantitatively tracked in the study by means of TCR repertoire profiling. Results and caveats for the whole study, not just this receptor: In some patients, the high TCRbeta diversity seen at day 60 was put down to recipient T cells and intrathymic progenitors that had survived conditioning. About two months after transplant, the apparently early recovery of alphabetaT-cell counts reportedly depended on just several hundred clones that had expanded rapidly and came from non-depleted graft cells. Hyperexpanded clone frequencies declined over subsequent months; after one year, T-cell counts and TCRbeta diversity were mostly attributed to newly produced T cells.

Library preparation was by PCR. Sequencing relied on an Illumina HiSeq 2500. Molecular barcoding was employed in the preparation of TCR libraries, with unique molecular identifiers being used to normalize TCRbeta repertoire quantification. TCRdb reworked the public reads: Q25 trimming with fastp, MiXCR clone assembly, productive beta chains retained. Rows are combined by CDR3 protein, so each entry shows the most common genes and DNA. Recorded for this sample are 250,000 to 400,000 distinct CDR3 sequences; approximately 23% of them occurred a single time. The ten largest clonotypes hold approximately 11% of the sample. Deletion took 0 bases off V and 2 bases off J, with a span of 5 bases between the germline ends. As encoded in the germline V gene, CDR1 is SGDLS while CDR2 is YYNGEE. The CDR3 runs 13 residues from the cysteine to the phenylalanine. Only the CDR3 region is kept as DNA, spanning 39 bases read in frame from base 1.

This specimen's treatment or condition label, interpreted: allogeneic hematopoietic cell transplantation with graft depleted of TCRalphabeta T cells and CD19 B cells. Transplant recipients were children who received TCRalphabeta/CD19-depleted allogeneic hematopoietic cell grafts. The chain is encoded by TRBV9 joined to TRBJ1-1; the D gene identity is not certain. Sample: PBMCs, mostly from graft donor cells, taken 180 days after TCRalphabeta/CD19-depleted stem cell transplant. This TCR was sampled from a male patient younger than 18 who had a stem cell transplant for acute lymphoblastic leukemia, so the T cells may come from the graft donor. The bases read TGTGCCAGCAGCGTAGACAGTAACACTGAAGCTTTCTTT. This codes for CASSVDSNTEAFF.